Presented here are 13 T cell receptor beta chains from one specimen sequenced in a study of type 1 regulatory T cells. Findings and caveats of the study: Type 1 regulatory T cells had a more restricted TCR repertoire than non-type 1 regulatory T cells.

TCRdb re-derived calls from the reads in MiXCR, one entry per CDR3 protein. The sample has about 71,000 distinct CDR3 sequences; 20% to 25% are singletons. Their cognate antigens are unknown. Sequenced material: cultured type 1 regulatory T (Tr1) cells, either the whole culture or a sorted fraction (not recorded which). These receptors came from a human donor in good health.

V is TRBV30 and J is TRBJ1-5; maybe TRBD1 (5 bases). Per germline, CDR1 GTSNPN and CDR2 SVGIG (reference sequence). The CDR3 extends over 13 amino acids. V was trimmed by 1 base and J by 4 bases, leaving 8 bases between them. CDR3 in amino acids: CAWSGDLNQPQHF. The CDR3 bases are TGTGCCTGGAGTGGGGACCTAAATCAGCCCCAGCATTTT.

The V gene is TRBV6-6, the J gene TRBJ2-3; D gene uncertain. The germline gives CDR1 MNHNY, CDR2 SVGAGI (reference sequence). CDR3 length equals 10 residues. The V and J ends lost 9 bases and 2 bases respectively, with 3 bases between them. CDR3 nucleotides: TGTGCCAGTGCCACAGATACGCAGTATTTT. Translated: CASATDTQYF.

This clonotype was counted many times. The rearrangement links TRBV19 to TRBJ1-2; 9 nucleotides line up with TRBD1. Germline CDR1 reads LNHDA; CDR2 reads SQIVND (reference sequence). This CDR3 is 15 amino acids long. The V gene end was trimmed by 4 bases and the J gene end by 4 bases; junction bases not matched to a gene: 7. The CDR3 nucleotides are TGTGCCAGTAGTACATACGGGACAGGGCCCTATGGCTACACCTTC. Translating gives CASSTYGTGPYGYTF.

The chain recombines TRBV12-3 or TRBV12-4 with TRBJ1-2, with no clear D. The V end was cut by 5 bases, the J end by 4 bases, with 14 bases between. CDR3 length: 14 amino acids. The CDR3 DNA follows: TGTGCCAGCAGTACAAACGGTCCGGGCTATGGCTACACCTTC. Translation: CASSTNGPGYGYTF.

The chain combines TRBV20-1 with TRBJ2-1; D not resolved. This CDR3 is built from 12 residues. Germline V CDR1 and CDR2: DFQATT, SNEGSKA (reference sequence). The germline V and J ends were trimmed by 1 base and 4 bases, with 5 bases remaining between them. As DNA, the CDR3 is TGCAGTGCTAGAGCAATTTACAATGAGCAGTTCTTC. Residues: CSARAIYNEQFF.

The rearrangement links TRBV18 to TRBJ2-2; D might be TRBD1 (6 bases). V gave up 2 bases and J gave up 6 bases, with 16 bases separating them. Germline V gives CDR1 KGHSH, CDR2 LQKENI. CDR3 size: 16 residues. The CDR3 reads CASSPLGQTGAGELFF. The CDR3 DNA follows: TGTGCCAGCTCACCATTAGGACAGACCGGAGCCGGGGAGCTGTTTTTT.

The chain carries TRBV27 and TRBJ1-5, with 7 bases aligning to TRBD1. V shed 4 bases, J shed 3 bases, and the junction held 3 bases outside the gene matches. The germline CDR1 and CDR2 sequences are MNHEY and SMNVEV (reference sequence). CDR3 length: 14 amino acids. CDR3 region: CASSSRGNNQPQHF. CDR3 nucleotide sequence: TGTGCCAGCAGTTCCAGGGGGAACAATCAGCCCCAGCATTTT.

In its sample, this clonotype was seen a few times. V and J are TRBV15 and TRBJ2-1; D gene uncertain. The germline gives CDR1 LNHNV, CDR2 YYDKDF (reference sequence). Trimming pared 0 bases from V and 0 bases from J, leaving 6 bases between. CDR3 length equals 15 residues. CDR3 loop: CATSREKGSYNEQFF. The CDR3 DNA reads TGTGCCACCAGCAGAGAAAAGGGCTCCTACAATGAGCAGTTCTTC.

This rearrangement joins TRBV15 to TRBJ2-7; 9 bases map to TRBD1. The CDR3 runs to 13 residues. V lost 4 bases to trimming and J lost 4 bases; unmatched junction nucleotides: 2. Germline CDR1 LNHNV, CDR2 YYDKDF (reference sequence). CDR3 loop: CATSTGTGYEQYF. The DNA for the CDR3 is TGTGCCACCAGCACCGGGACAGGGTACGAGCAGTACTTC. Full variable domain (remainder filled in from reference TRBV15 and TRBJ2-7): DAMVIQNPRYQVTQFGKPVTLSCSQTLNHNVMYWYQQKSSQAPKLLFHYYDKDFNNEADTPDNFQSRRPNTSFCFLDIRSPGLGDTAMYLCATSTGTGYEQYFGPGTRLTVT.

This clonotype was picked up a small number of times. This chain links TRBV19 with TRBJ2-5; no clear D. Per germline, CDR1 LNHDA and CDR2 SQIVND (reference sequence). There are 18 residues in the CDR3. With 7 bases removed from V and 0 bases from J, the gap between germline ends came to 24 bases. The CDR3 DNA reads TGTGCCAGTACCACAATGAAGAAGCCAACGCTCGACCAAGAGACCCAGTACTTC. As protein: CASTTMKKPTLDQETQYF.

In this sample, this clonotype turned up many times. J is TRBJ2-2 and V is TRBV5-1, with 14 bases identical to TRBD2. V dropped 1 base and J dropped 4; count of bases not matched to a gene: 12. The CDR3 runs 20 residues. Germline CDR1 is SGHRS and CDR2 is YFSETQ. The CDR3 nucleotides are TGCGCCAGCAGCTTGTGGGGACCCGGGACTAGCGGGAGTCGCACCGGGGAGCTGTTTTTT. As protein: CASSLWGPGTSGSRTGELFF.

The genes are TRBV7-9 and TRBJ1-5, with D possibly being TRBD1 (5 bases). Germline V gene sequence: CDR1 SEHNR, CDR2 FQNEAQ (reference sequence). Between the trimmed V and J ends, which lost 1 base and 4 bases, there was a span of 5 bases. The CDR3 is made up of 13 amino acids. The CDR3 region has the DNA TGTGCCAGCAGCTTAGGACAGAATCAGCCCCAGCATTTT. Amino acid sequence: CASSLGQNQPQHF.

In this sample, this clonotype turned up many times. The chain links TRBV6-5 to TRBJ1-6; 9 nucleotides agree with TRBD1. The CDR3 runs 15 residues. CDR1 is MNHEY and CDR2 is SVGAGI in the germline V gene. V lost 6 bases and J lost 8; bases outside the gene matches: 8. This chain's CDR3 is CASRTTWTGDSPLHF. The CDR3 DNA sequence: TGTGCCAGCAGGACAACCTGGACAGGGGATTCACCCCTCCACTTT.